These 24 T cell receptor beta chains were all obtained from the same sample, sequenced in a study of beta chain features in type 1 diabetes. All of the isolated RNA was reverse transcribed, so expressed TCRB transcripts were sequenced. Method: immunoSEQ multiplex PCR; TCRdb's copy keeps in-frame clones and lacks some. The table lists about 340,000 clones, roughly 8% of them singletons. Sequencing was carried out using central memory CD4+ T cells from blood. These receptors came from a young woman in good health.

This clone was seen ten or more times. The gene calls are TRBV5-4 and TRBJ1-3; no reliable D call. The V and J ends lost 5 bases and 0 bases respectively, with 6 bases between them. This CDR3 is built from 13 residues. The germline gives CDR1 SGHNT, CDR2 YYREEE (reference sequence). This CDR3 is CASRAFSGNTIYF. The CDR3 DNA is TGTGCCAGCAGGGCTTTCTCTGGAAACACCATATATTTT.

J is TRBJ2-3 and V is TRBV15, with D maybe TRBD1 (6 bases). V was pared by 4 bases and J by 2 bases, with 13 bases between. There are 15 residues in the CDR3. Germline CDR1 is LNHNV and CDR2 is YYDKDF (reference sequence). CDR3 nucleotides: TGTGCCACCAGCAACCGGGACACTTACACAGATACGCAGTATTTT. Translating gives CATSNRDTYTDTQYF.

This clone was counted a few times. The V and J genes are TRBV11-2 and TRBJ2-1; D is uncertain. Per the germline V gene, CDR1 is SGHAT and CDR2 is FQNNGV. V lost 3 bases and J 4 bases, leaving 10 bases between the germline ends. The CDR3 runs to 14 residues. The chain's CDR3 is CASSFDPSYNEQFF. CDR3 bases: TGTGCCAGCAGCTTTGACCCCTCGTACAATGAGCAGTTCTTC.

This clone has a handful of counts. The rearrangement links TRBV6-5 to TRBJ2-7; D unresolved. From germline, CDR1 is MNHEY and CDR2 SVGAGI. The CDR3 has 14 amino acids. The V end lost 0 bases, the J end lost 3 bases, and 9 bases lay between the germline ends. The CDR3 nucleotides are TGTGCCAGCAGTTACTCGGGCCAGGACTACGAGCAGTACTTC. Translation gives CASSYSGQDYEQYF.

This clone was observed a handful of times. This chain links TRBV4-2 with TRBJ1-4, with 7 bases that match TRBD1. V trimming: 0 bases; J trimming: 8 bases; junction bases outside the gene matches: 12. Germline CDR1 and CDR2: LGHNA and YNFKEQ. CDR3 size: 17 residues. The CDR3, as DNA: TGTGCCAGCAGCCAAGAACCCATTACAGGGGCCGGGGAAAAACTGTTTTTT. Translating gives CASSQEPITGAGEKLFF.

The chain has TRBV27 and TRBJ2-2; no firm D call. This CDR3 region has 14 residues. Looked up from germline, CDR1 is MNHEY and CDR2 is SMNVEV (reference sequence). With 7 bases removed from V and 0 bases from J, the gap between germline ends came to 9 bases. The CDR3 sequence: CASKEVSNTGELFF. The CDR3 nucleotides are TGTGCCAGCAAGGAAGTATCGAACACCGGGGAGCTGTTTTTT.

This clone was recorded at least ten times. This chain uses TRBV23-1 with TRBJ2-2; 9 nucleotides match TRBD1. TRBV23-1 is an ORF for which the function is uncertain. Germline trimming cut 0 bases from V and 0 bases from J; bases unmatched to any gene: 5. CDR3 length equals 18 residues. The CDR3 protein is CASSQSPRDRANTGELFF. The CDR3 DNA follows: TGCGCCAGCAGTCAATCGCCGCGGGACAGGGCGAACACCGGGGAGCTGTTTTTT.

CDR3 in DNA: TGTGCCATCAGTGTGAACGGTGGGACCGGTTCTCCCAATGAGCAGTTCTTC. Amino acids: CAISVNGGTGSPNEQFF. V is TRBV10-3 and J is TRBJ2-1; D may correspond to TRBD1 or TRBD2 (5 bases each). The CDR3 covers 17 residues. Germline lookup yields CDR1 ENHRY and CDR2 SYGVKD. Trimming left V 4 bases short and J 6 bases short, with 22 bases between.

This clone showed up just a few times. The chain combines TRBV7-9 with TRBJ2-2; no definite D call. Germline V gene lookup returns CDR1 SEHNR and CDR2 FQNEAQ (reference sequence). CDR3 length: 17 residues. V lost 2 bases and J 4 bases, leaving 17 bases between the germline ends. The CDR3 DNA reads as TGTGCCAGCAGCTTAAGATTCCGACAACCTTTCACCGGGGAGCTGTTTTTT. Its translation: CASSLRFRQPFTGELFF.

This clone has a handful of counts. As DNA, the CDR3 is TGCAGCGTTCAGACAGGGCTCCATCATGACTACACCTTC. It translates to CSVQTGLHHDYTF. This chain connects TRBV29-1 to TRBJ1-2; 7 bases fit TRBD1. This CDR3 region has 13 residues. The V segment lost 5 bases and the J segment 10 bases; nucleotides outside the gene matches: 13. Germline V gives CDR1 SQVTM, CDR2 ANQGSEA.

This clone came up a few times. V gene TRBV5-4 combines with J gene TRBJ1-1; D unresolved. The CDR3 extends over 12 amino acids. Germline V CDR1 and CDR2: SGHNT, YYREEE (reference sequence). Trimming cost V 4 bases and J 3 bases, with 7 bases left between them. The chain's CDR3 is CASSSRDTEAFF. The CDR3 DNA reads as TGTGCCAGCAGCAGCCGGGACACTGAAGCTTTCTTT. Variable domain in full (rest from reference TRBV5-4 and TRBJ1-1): ETGVTQSPTHLIKTRGQQVTLRCSSQSGHNTVSWYQQALGQGPQFIFQYYREEENGRGNFPPRFSGLQFPNYSSELNVNALELDDSALYLCASSSRDTEAFFGQGTRLTVV.

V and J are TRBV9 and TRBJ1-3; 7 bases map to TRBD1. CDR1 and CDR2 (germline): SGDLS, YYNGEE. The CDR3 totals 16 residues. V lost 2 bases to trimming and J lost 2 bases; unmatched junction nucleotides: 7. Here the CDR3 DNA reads TGTGCCAGCAGCGTGTCCGACAGGGCAACTGGAAACACCATATATTTT. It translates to CASSVSDRATGNTIYF.

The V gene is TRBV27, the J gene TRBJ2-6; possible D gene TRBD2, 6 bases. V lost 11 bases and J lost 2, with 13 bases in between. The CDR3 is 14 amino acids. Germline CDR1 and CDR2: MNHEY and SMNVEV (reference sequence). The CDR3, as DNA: TGTGCCTCGGGATGGGGGGCTGGGGCCAACGTCCTGACTTTC. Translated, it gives CASGWGAGANVLTF.

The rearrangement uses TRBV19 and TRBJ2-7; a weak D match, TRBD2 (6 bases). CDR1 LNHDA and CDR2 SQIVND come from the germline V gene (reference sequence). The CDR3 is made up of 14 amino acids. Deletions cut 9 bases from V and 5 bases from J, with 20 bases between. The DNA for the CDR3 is TGTGCCAGCAAAGCTCACGGGGGATCCCACGAGCAGTACTTC. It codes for CASKAHGGSHEQYF.

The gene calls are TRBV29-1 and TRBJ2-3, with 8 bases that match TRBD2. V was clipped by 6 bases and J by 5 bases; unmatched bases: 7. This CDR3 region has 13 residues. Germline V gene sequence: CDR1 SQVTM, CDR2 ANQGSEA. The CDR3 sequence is CSVKREFEDTQYF. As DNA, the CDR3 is TGCAGCGTGAAGCGGGAGTTTGAAGATACGCAGTATTTT.

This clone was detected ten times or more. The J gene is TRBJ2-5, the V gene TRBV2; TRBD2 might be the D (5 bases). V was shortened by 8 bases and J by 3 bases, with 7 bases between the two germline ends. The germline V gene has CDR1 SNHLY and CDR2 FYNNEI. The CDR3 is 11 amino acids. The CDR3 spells CASSGEETQYF. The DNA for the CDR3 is TGTGCCAGCTCCGGGGAAGAGACCCAGTACTTC.

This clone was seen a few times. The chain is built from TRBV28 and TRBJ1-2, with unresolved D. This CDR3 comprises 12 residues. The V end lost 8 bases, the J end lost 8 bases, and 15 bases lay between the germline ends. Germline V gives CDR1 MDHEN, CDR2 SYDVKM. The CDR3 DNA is TGTGCCAGCTGGGAGGTAGTCGACGGCTACACCTTC. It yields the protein CASWEVVDGYTF.

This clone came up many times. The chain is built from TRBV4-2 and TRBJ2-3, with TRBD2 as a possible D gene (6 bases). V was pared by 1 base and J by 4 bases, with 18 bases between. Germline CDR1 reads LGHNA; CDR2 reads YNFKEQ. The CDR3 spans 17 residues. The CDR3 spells CASSQGKTRSGADTQYF. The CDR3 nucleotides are TGTGCCAGCAGCCAAGGAAAGACTAGGAGTGGGGCAGATACGCAGTATTTT.

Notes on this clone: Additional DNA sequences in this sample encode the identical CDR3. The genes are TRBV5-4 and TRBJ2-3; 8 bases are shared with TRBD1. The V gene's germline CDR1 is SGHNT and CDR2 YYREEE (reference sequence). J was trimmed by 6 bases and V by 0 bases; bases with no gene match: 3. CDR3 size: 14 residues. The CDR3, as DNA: TGTGCCAGCAGCTTGGGCCAGGGGGCGGATACGCAGTATTTT. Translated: CASSLGQGADTQYF.

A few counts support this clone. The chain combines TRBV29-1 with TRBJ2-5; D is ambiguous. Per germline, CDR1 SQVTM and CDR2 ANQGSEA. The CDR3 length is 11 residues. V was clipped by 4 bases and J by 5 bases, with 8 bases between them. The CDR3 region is CSVVEWETQYF. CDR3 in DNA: TGCAGCGTTGTGGAGTGGGAGACCCAGTACTTC.

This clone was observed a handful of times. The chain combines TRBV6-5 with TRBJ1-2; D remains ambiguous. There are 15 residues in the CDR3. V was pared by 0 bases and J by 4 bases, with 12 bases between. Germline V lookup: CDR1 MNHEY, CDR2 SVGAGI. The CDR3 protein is CASSYSRGIGYGYTF. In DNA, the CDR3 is TGTGCCAGCAGTTACTCCCGGGGAATCGGCTATGGCTACACCTTC.

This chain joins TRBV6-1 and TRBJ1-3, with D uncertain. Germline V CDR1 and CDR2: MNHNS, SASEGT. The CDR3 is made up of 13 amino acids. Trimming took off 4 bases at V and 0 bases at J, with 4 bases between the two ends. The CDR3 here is CASSAISGNTIYF. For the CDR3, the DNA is TGTGCCAGCAGTGCTATCTCTGGAAACACCATATATTTT.

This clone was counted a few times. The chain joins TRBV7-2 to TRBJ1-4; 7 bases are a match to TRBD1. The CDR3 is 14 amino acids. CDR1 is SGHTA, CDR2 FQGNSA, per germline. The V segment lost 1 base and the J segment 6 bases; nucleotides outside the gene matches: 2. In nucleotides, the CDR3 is TGTGCCAGCAGCTTAGGACAGGGACATGAAAAACTGTTTTTT. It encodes CASSLGQGHEKLFF.

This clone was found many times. CDR3 nucleotide sequence: TGTGCCAGCAGCTGGACAAGAGGGCACACAGATACGCAGTATTTT. Translated, it gives CASSWTRGHTDTQYF. The chain recombines TRBV7-9 with TRBJ2-3; possibly TRBD1 or TRBD2 for D (5 bases each). CDR3 length: 15 amino acids. The ends were cut back, 4 bases at V and 2 bases at J, with 13 bases in the middle. Per germline, CDR1 SEHNR and CDR2 FQNEAQ (reference sequence).